This entry lists 6 T cell receptor beta chains sequenced from one sample in a study of T cells in Graves' hyperthyroidism and ophthalmopathy (dated by TCRdb to about 2019). The library was generated by multiplex PCR. The sample was run on an Illumina HiSeq 2000. TCR beta CDR3 regions were amplified from RNA transcripts. The TCR CDR3 was subjected to a first round of RT-PCR using the HTBI primer set and the Qiagen OneStep RT-PCR kit. TCRdb ran its own pipeline on the public reads, namely fastp trimming at Q25 and MiXCR clone calling, and kept in-frame beta chains. Entries are consolidated by CDR3 protein sequence, retaining the most common genes and DNA. The sample has hundreds of thousands of distinct CDR3 sequences on record, about 45% of them singletons. The ten biggest clones cover less than 9.5% of the sample. The material sequenced was peripheral blood or thyroid tissue (not recorded which). The receptors here all came from an adult man with Graves' disease, either hyperthyroidism or ophthalmopathy (not recorded which).

The rearrangement uses TRBV7-9 and TRBJ1-1; the D gene is possibly TRBD1 (5 bases). Germline loops: CDR1 SEHNR, CDR2 FQNEAQ (reference sequence). Trimming took off 5 bases at V and 3 bases at J, with 16 bases between the two ends. The CDR3 has 15 amino acids. The CDR3 sequence is CASSVVEGSYTEAFF. In DNA, the CDR3 is TGTGCCAGCAGCGTCGTGGAGGGGTCTTACACTGAAGCTTTCTTT.

This chain uses TRBV10-3 with TRBJ1-1; TRBD1 matches 7 bases. The CDR3 loop spans 21 amino acids. V lost 3 bases to trimming and J lost 0 bases; unmatched junction nucleotides: 22. Germline V CDR1 and CDR2: ENHRY, SYGVKD. The CDR3 region is CAISDLQRDRSLTSMNTEAFF. The CDR3 DNA reads as TGTGCCATCAGTGACCTACAAAGGGACAGAAGCCTTACCTCAATGAACACTGAAGCTTTCTTT.

This clonotype has a count of ten or more. CDR3 in amino acids: CASSPSVLDTEAFF. In DNA form, the CDR3 reads TGTGCCAGCAGCCCGAGCGTGTTAGACACTGAAGCTTTCTTT. This chain connects TRBV7-2 to TRBJ1-1; D unclear. The germline CDR1 and CDR2 sequences are SGHTA and FQGNSA. Trimming left V 5 bases short and J 3 bases short, with 13 bases between. The length of the CDR3 is 14 residues.

CDR3 nucleotides: TGTGCCAGCAGCCACCTGGGCCAGCCCCAGCATTTT. This sequence encodes CASSHLGQPQHF. The chain employs TRBV7-9 and TRBJ1-5; no clear D gene. This CDR3 is 12 amino acids long. Germline CDR1 is SEHNR and CDR2 is FQNEAQ (reference sequence). V was clipped by 5 bases and J by 7 bases, with 9 bases between them.

The chain employs TRBV5-1 and TRBJ1-2; 8 bases map to TRBD1. The V gene end was trimmed by 6 bases and the J gene end by 8 bases; junction bases not matched to a gene: 15. CDR1 SGHRS and CDR2 YFSETQ come from the germline V gene. The CDR3 loop spans 15 amino acids. The CDR3 spells CASTTSTGESVGYTF. The CDR3 nucleotides are TGCGCCAGCACCACGTCGACAGGGGAGAGCGTCGGCTACACCTTC.

The chain couples TRBV9 to TRBJ1-2; D not resolved. Looked up from germline, CDR1 is SGDLS and CDR2 is YYNGEE. The CDR3 spans 14 residues. The V and J ends lost 0 bases and 4 bases respectively, with 10 bases between them. DNA for the CDR3: TGTGCCAGCAGCGTAGGGGCAGAAACCTATGGCTACACCTTC. Translation gives CASSVGAETYGYTF. The complete variable domain, with remaining parts taken from reference TRBV9 and TRBJ1-2, reads DSGVTQTPKHLITATGQRVTLRCSPRSGDLSVYWYQQSLDQGLQFLIQYYNGEERAKGNILERFSAQQFPDLHSELNLSSLELGDSALYFCASSVGAETYGYTFGSGTRLTVV.